Ten or more counts support the clone carrying this TCR beta chain. What it binds is not known. TCRdb fed the 5' RACE reads into MiXCR, producing one record per CDR3 protein. Altogether approximately 260,000 distinct CDR3 sequences are present, roughly 8% being singletons, with the ten largest covering approximately 3%. This entry comes from a study of identical twins. Germline CDR1 is SGHTA and CDR2 is FQGNSA. Trimming removed 5 bases from V and 0 bases from J, with 20 bases in between. There are 17 residues in the CDR3. General study findings and limits: Analyses based on zero insertions could be partly confounded by invariant MAIT and iNKT cells. Out-of-frame beta sequences exhibited a weaker degree of excess twin sharing. Models underestimated TCR alpha sharing (out-of-frame) in monozygotic twins.

These data also formed part of another study, on yellow fever vaccine responses in identical twins. This second report adds: Reportedly, the T cell response mounted by twins to vaccine seemed partly convergent, partly personalized.

The chain combines TRBV7-2 with TRBJ2-7, with D perhaps TRBD2 (5 bases). The sequence came from a woman between 18 and 29 years old in good health. The sequenced material came from CD8+ T cells sorted from blood. The CDR3 bases are TGTGCCAGCAGCGCTGATATTAGCGTCCCACTCTCCTACGAGCAGTACTTC. Translated, it gives CASSADISVPLSYEQYF.